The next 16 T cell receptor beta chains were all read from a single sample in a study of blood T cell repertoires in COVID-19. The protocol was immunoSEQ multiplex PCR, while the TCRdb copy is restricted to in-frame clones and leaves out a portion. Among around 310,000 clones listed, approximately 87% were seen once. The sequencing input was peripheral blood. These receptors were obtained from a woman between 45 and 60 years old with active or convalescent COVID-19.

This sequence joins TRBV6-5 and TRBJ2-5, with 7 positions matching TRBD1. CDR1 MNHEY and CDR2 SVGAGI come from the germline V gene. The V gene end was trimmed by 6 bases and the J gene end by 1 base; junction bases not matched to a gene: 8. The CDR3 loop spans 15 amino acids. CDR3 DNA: TGTGCCAGCAGGTCGACAGGGAACATCCAAGAGACCCAGTACTTC. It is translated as CASRSTGNIQETQYF.

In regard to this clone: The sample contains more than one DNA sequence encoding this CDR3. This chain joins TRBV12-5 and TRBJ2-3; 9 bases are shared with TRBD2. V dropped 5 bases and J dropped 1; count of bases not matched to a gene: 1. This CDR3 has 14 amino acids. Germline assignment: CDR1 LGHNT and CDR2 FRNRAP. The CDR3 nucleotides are TGTGCTAGTGGTGCTAGCGGGGGCACAGATACGCAGTATTTT. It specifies CASGASGGTDTQYF.

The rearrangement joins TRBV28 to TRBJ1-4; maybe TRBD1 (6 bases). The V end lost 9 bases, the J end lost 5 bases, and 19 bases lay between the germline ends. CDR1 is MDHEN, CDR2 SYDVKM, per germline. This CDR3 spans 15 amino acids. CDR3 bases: TGTGCCAGTGGGTCTTGGACAGAAACAAATGAAAAACTGTTTTTT. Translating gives CASGSWTETNEKLFF.

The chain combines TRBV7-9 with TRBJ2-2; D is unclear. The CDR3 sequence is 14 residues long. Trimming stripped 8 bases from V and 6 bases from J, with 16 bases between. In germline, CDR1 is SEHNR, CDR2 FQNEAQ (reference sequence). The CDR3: CASSIDLVAGELFF. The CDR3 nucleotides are TGTGCCAGCTCCATTGATCTAGTGGCCGGGGAGCTGTTTTTT.

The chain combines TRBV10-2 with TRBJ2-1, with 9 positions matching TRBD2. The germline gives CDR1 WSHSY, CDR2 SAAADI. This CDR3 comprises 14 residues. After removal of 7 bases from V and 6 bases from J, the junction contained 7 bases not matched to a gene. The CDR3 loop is CASTISGGGNEQFF. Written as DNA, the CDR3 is TGCGCCAGCACCATTAGCGGGGGTGGCAATGAGCAGTTCTTC.

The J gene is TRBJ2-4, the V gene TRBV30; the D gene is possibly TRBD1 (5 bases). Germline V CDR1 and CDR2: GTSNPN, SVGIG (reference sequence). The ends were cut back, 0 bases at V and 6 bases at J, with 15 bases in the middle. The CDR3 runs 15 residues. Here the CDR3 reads CAWSVPKAGINIQYF. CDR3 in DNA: TGTGCCTGGAGTGTACCTAAGGCAGGGATAAACATTCAGTACTTC.

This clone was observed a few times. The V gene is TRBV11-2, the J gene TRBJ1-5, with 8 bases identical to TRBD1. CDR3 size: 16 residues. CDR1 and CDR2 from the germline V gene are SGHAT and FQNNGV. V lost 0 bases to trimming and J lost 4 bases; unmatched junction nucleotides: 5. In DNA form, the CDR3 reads TGTGCCAGCAGCTTAGACCAGGGGGCCCCAAATCAGCCCCAGCATTTT. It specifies CASSLDQGAPNQPQHF. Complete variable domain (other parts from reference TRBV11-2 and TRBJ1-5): EAGVAQSPRYKIIEKRQSVAFWCNPISGHATLYWYQQILGQGPKLLIQFQNNGVVDDSQLPKDRFSAERLKGVDSTLKIQPAKLEDSAVYLCASSLDQGAPNQPQHFGDGTRLSIL.

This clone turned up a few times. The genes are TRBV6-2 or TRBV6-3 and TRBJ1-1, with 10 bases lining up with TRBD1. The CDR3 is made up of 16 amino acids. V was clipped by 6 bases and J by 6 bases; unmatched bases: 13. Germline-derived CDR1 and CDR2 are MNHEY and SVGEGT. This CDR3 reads CASSLQMGQGKPEAFF. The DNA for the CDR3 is TGTGCCAGCAGCCTTCAAATGGGACAGGGGAAGCCTGAAGCTTTCTTT.

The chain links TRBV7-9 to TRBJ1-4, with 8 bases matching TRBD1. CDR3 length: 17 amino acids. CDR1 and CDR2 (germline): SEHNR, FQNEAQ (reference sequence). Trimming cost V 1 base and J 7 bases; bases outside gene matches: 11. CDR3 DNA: TGTGCCAGCAGCTTAGAAATATCAGGGGGCAGGGTTGAAAAACTGTTTTTT. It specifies CASSLEISGGRVEKLFF.

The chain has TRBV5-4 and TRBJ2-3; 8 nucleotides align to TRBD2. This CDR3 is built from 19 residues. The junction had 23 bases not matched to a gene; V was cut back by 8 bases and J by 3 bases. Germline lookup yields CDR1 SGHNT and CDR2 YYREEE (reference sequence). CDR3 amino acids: CARGSRPGGARVLTDTQYF. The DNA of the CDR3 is TGTGCCAGAGGCTCTAGGCCGGGGGGGGCGAGGGTCCTAACAGATACGCAGTATTTT.

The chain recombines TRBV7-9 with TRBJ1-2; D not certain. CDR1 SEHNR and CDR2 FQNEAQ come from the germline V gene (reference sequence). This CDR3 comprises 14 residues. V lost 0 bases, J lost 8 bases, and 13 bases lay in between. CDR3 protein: CASSLAYSGRGYTF. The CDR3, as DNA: TGTGCCAGCAGCTTAGCGTACAGTGGTCGAGGCTACACCTTC.

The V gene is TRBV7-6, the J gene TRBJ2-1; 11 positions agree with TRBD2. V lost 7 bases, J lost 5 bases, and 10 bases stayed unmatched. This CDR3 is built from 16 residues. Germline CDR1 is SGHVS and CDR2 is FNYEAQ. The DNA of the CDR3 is TGTGCCAGCACCAAGACTAGCGGGATTGGAAACAATGAGCAGTTCTTC. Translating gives CASTKTSGIGNNEQFF.

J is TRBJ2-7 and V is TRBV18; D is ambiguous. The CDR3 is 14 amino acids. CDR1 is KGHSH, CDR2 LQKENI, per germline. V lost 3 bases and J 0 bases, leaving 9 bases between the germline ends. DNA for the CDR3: TGTGCCAGCTCACCCCTCCCGAGCTCCTACGAGCAGTACTTC. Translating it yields CASSPLPSSYEQYF.

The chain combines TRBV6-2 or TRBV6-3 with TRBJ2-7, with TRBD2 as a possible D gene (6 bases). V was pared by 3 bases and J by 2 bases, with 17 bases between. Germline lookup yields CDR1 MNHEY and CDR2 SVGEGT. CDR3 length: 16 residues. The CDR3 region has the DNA TGTGCCAGCAGTTATCGGTCTGGGGGACTGACCTACGAGCAGTACTTC. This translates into CASSYRSGGLTYEQYF.

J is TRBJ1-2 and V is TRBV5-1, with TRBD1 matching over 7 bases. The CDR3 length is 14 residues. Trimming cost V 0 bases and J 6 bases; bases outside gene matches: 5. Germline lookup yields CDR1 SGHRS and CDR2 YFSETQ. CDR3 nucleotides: TGCGCCAGCAGCTTGGGGTTTACAGGGGATGGCTACACCTTC. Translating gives CASSLGFTGDGYTF.

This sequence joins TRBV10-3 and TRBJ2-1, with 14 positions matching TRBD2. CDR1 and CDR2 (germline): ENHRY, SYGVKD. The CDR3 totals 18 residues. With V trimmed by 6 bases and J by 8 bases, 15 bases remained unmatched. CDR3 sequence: CAISENPPGLAGGYEQFF. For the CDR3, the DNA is TGTGCCATCAGCGAAAACCCCCCCGGACTAGCGGGAGGCTATGAGCAGTTCTTC.